Sequencing of this T cell receptor beta chain was carried out in a study of response to subunit inactivated influenza vaccine (dated by TCRdb to the late 2010s). Broadly, across the study: Deep quantitative T cell receptor repertoire profiling was used in the study to track responses to a trivalent subunit inactivated influenza vaccine.

The library was produced with RT-PCR. The instrument given in TCRdb is Illumina HiSeq 2500. TCRdb cleaned the public reads at Q25 with fastp, built clones with MiXCR and kept in-frame beta chains. Rows are unified per CDR3 protein, each entry keeping the most common DNA and genes. The sample table holds under 550,000 distinct CDR3 sequences, of which 7.5% to 8.5% were seen once. The ten largest account for over 10% of the sample. Paper-wide results and their limitations: It was suggested by the authors that each seasonal influenza vaccination may recruit only a limited number of new T cells.

In this sample, this clonotype turned up a few times. Its antigen is not yet known. The sample holds no much larger clone one base away, and base qualities are not on file. V sheds 5 bases and J sheds 6 bases, leaving 14 bases between their ends. The CDR3 numbers 13 residues from cysteine through phenylalanine. Here the CDR3 DNA is all that survives: 39 bases in frame from base 1. The sample here was PBMCs from blood, taken about 23 months after vaccination. The chain joins TRBV12-3 or TRBV12-4 to TRBJ2-7; the D segment cannot be called with confidence. This TCR derives from a man aged 50-75 years who received an inactivated influenza vaccine. Donor details come from another sample of the same person, matched by shared clones. The CDR3 amino acid sequence is: CASSRLGSGEQYF. The DNA is TGTGCCAGCAGTCGACTGGGGTCTGGCGAGCAGTACTTC.